Each of the 29 T cell receptor beta chains below was sequenced from the same sample in a study of CD8+CD57+ T cells in acquired aplastic anemia. All patients picked for sequencing had shown, by flow cytometry, an expansion of CD8+CD57+ cells. Template material for TCR beta VDJ and CDR3 profiling consisted of genomic DNA. TCRdb re-derived calls from the reads in MiXCR, one entry per CDR3 protein. Of 55,000 to 60,000 distinct CDR3 sequences in the sample, just over 55% were seen once. Sequencing was done on a sample of sorted CD4+, CD8+, or CD8+CD57+ T cells (not recorded which) from PBMCs. These receptors originate from a human donor with aplastic anemia.

This clonotype has a single count. This chain joins TRBV7-9 and TRBJ1-2, with 7 bases matching TRBD1. This CDR3 spans 13 amino acids. The V gene's germline CDR1 is SEHNR and CDR2 FQNEAQ (reference sequence). V shed 6 bases, J shed 0 bases, and the junction held 1 base outside the gene matches. The CDR3 DNA reads as TGTGCCAGCAGAGGGACAGCTAACTATGGCTACACCTTC. Its translation is CASRGTANYGYTF.

Many counts were recorded for this clonotype. The rearrangement uses TRBV2 and TRBJ2-1; 8 bases agree with TRBD1. Germline V gives CDR1 SNHLY, CDR2 FYNNEI. J gave up 3 bases and V 3 bases, and 7 bases lay outside the gene matches. The CDR3 is 16 amino acids. The CDR3 reads CASSDLGQVNYNEQFF. Here the CDR3 DNA reads TGTGCCAGCAGTGATCTGGGACAGGTAAACTACAATGAGCAGTTCTTC.

Ten or more counts support this clonotype. The chain has TRBV7-2 and TRBJ1-1, with 8 bases identical to TRBD1. V lost 8 bases and J lost 3; bases outside the gene matches: 5. Germline CDR1 and CDR2: SGHTA and FQGNSA. The CDR3 loop spans 13 amino acids. CDR3 coding DNA: TGTGCCAGCGGCCCGACAGGGGACACTGAAGCTTTCTTT. Its translation is CASGPTGDTEAFF.

This clonotype was seen repeatedly, ten times or more. This chain links TRBV7-9 with TRBJ2-3; no reliable D call. This CDR3 is built from 15 residues. CDR1 and CDR2 (germline): SEHNR, FQNEAQ (reference sequence). Between the trimmed V and J ends, which lost 5 bases and 0 bases, there was a span of 12 bases. The CDR3 DNA sequence: TGTGCCAGCAGCGCACGGACGGGCAGCACAGATACGCAGTATTTT. Residues: CASSARTGSTDTQYF.

This sequence joins TRBV7-2 and TRBJ2-5, with D unclear. Judging by the DNA end, TRBJ2-7 fits better; the J call may be wrong. The length of the CDR3 is 13 residues. The germline CDR1 and CDR2 sequences are SGHTA and FQGNSA. The CDR3 sequence: CASSLGPVNEQYF. The CDR3 DNA follows: TGTGCCAGCAGCTTAGGTCCAGTTAACGAGCAGTACTTC.

This clonotype is medium-sized by share. This chain joins TRBV19 and TRBJ2-7; D is unresolved. Trimming pared 5 bases from V and 3 bases from J, leaving 14 bases between. Germline V gene data show CDR1 as LNHDA and CDR2 as SQIVND (reference sequence). The CDR3 consists of 14 residues. The CDR3 region is CASSPDSGNYEQYF. CDR3 bases: TGTGCCAGTAGTCCTGACTCCGGCAACTACGAGCAGTACTTC.

The J gene is TRBJ2-5, the V gene TRBV7-2, with a weak D call TRBD2 (5 bases). V was cut by 6 bases and J by 11 bases, with 13 bases left in between. CDR3 length: 11 amino acids. Germline V gene lookup returns CDR1 SGHTA and CDR2 FQGNSA. In DNA form, the CDR3 reads TGTGCCAGCAGACTCCGGGAAGAGCAGTACTTC. Amino acids: CASRLREEQYF. Supplemented by reference TRBV7-2 and TRBJ2-5, the full variable domain reads GAGVSQSPSNKVTEKGKDVELRCDPISGHTALYWYRQSLGQGLEFLIYFQGNSAPDKSGLPSDRFSAERTGGSVSTLTIQRTQQEDSAVYLCASRLREEQYFGPGTRLLVL.

The chain links TRBV10-3 to TRBJ1-2, with 7 nucleotides matching TRBD1. With 2 bases clipped from V and 3 bases from J, the junction kept 0 bases outside the gene matches. Germline lookup yields CDR1 ENHRY and CDR2 SYGVKD. CDR3 length equals 13 residues. Here the CDR3 DNA reads TGTGCCATCAGTGAGACAGGGGACTATGGCTACACCTTC. Its protein product is CAISETGDYGYTF.

This clonotype was seen repeatedly, ten times or more. This sequence joins TRBV4-3 and TRBJ2-7; 8 bases map to TRBD1. The CDR3 spans 15 residues. With 0 bases clipped from V and 7 bases from J, the junction kept 8 bases outside the gene matches. Germline CDR1 is LGHNA and CDR2 is YSLEER. CDR3 nucleotides: TGCGCCAGCAGCCAAGACTTCGGACAGGGTGTAGAGCAGTACTTC. It translates to CASSQDFGQGVEQYF.

The V call is TRBV24-1, the J call TRBJ1-2; D not certain. Trimming pared 5 bases from V and 6 bases from J, leaving 6 bases between. Germline lookup yields CDR1 KGHDR and CDR2 SFDVKD. The CDR3 sequence is 11 residues long. This CDR3 is CATSAENGYTF. The CDR3 DNA reads as TGTGCCACCAGTGCAGAAAATGGCTACACCTTC.

This clonotype was counted ten times or more. The chain is built from TRBV11-2 and TRBJ2-7; TRBD2 matches 13 bases. Germline V gene lookup returns CDR1 SGHAT and CDR2 FQNNGV. This CDR3 has 15 residues. The J segment lost 6 bases and the V segment lost 0 bases, leaving 2 bases of the junction unmatched. The CDR3 reads CASSLELAGGLEQYF. The CDR3 nucleotides read TGTGCCAGCAGCTTAGAACTAGCGGGGGGGCTCGAGCAGTACTTC.

Here the CDR3 reads CASRSGTGNYEQYF. In DNA, the CDR3 is TGTGCCAGCAGGTCCGGGACAGGGAACTACGAGCAGTACTTC. This rearrangement joins TRBV12-3 or TRBV12-4 to TRBJ2-7; 9 bases map to TRBD1. The CDR3 sequence is 14 residues long. J was trimmed by 3 bases and V by 6 bases; bases with no gene match: 6.

The V gene is TRBV2, the J gene TRBJ2-5; a possible D gene is TRBD2 (5 bases). The CDR3 covers 14 residues. V gave up 6 bases and J gave up 2 bases, with 13 bases separating them. Looked up from germline, CDR1 is SNHLY and CDR2 is FYNNEI. In nucleotides, the CDR3 is TGTGCCAGCAGCTTGAGAGGGATTCAAGAGACCCAGTACTTC. Its translation: CASSLRGIQETQYF. The whole variable domain, filled in from reference TRBV2 and TRBJ2-5, reads EPEVTQTPSHQVTQMGQEVILRCVPISNHLYFYWYRQILGQKVEFLVSFYNNEISEKSEIFDDQFSVERPDGSNFTLKIRSTKLEDSAMYFCASSLRGIQETQYFGPGTRLLVL.

This clonotype was seen once. This CDR3 reads CASSITFSGNTIYF. The CDR3, as DNA: TGTGCCAGTAGTATCACTTTCTCTGGAAACACCATATATTTT. V usage is TRBV19 and J usage is TRBJ1-3; D unclear. Trimming shortened V by 3 bases and J by 0 bases, and 6 bases separated the two germline ends. Per germline, CDR1 LNHDA and CDR2 SQIVND (reference sequence). This CDR3 has 14 residues.

The chain couples TRBV7-2 to TRBJ2-5; 7 positions agree with TRBD2. V trimming: 6 bases; J trimming: 3 bases; junction bases outside the gene matches: 4. This CDR3 contains 13 residues. Germline assignment: CDR1 SGHTA and CDR2 FQGNSA. The CDR3 DNA reads as TGTGCCAGCAGGAGCGGGGTCGAAGAGACCCAGTACTTC. It is translated as CASRSGVEETQYF.

This clonotype was detected many times. This rearrangement joins TRBV5-4 to TRBJ1-2; 8 nucleotides agree with TRBD1. The germline CDR1 and CDR2 sequences are SGHNT and YYREEE (reference sequence). Unmatched junction bases numbered 0, after V lost 0 bases and J lost 11 bases. CDR3 length equals 11 residues. The CDR3 loop is CASSLGQGYTF. CDR3 nucleotide sequence: TGTGCCAGCAGCTTGGGACAGGGGTACACCTTC.

The chain couples TRBV25-1 to TRBJ2-1, with D hard to call. Per the germline V gene, CDR1 is MGHDK and CDR2 is SYGVNS. Trimming took 4 bases from V and 6 from J, leaving 7 bases between them. The CDR3 runs to 12 residues. The chain's CDR3 is CASSVGVNEQFF. CDR3 nucleotide sequence: TGTGCCAGCAGTGTAGGTGTCAATGAGCAGTTCTTC.

CDR3: CASSEQTGDNEQFF. Written as DNA, the CDR3 is TGTGCCAGCAGTGAACAGACAGGGGACAATGAGCAGTTCTTC. The rearrangement uses TRBV25-1 and TRBJ2-1, with 8 bases aligning to TRBD1. CDR3 length equals 14 residues. Germline CDR1 reads MGHDK; CDR2 reads SYGVNS. The J segment lost 5 bases and the V segment lost 2 bases, leaving 2 bases of the junction unmatched.

The chain recombines TRBV29-1 with TRBJ2-3, with 7 positions matching TRBD2. Per the germline V gene, CDR1 is SQVTM and CDR2 is ANQGSEA. This CDR3 comprises 13 residues. V lost 6 bases, J lost 6 bases, and 9 bases stayed unmatched. The CDR3 sequence: CSVYLQGGDTQYF. CDR3 sequence (DNA): TGCAGCGTCTACTTGCAGGGAGGGGATACGCAGTATTTT.

There are many counts of this clonotype. This chain uses TRBV25-1 with TRBJ2-2, with 10 bases identical to TRBD2. CDR3 size: 15 residues. Germline V CDR1 and CDR2: MGHDK, SYGVNS. The J segment lost 3 bases and the V segment lost 2 bases, leaving 0 bases of the junction unmatched. DNA of the CDR3: TGTGCCAGCAGTGAACTAGCGGGGGACACCGGGGAGCTGTTTTTT. It yields the protein CASSELAGDTGELFF.

The sample holds many counts of this clonotype. This sequence joins TRBV6-5 and TRBJ2-3, with 9 bases lining up with TRBD2. The CDR3 extends over 18 amino acids. The germline V gene has CDR1 MNHEY and CDR2 SVGAGI. Trimming cost V 0 bases and J 2 bases; bases outside gene matches: 9. CDR3 in amino acids: CASSYSRSAGGPTDTQYF. CDR3 nucleotides: TGTGCCAGCAGTTACTCGAGAAGCGCGGGGGGGCCCACAGATACGCAGTATTTT.

The chain recombines TRBV12-3 or TRBV12-4 with TRBJ2-1, with D perhaps TRBD2 (6 bases). The CDR3 has 14 residues. V was shortened by 8 bases and J by 6 bases, with 17 bases between the two germline ends. CDR3 region: CASGVGDSRNEQFF. The CDR3 DNA reads TGTGCCAGCGGGGTTGGGGACTCCCGCAATGAGCAGTTCTTC.

This clonotype was counted only a few times. With a much larger clone just one base away, this may be a read error. This chain links TRBV4-2 with TRBJ1-1; D not resolved. Germline assignment: CDR1 LGHNA and CDR2 YNFKEQ. The CDR3 consists of 14 residues. DNA of the CDR3: TGTGCCTGCAGCCCACTACCGGAGAACACTGAAGCTTTCTTT. Encoded protein: CACSPLPENTEAFF.

A note on this clonotype: At one end the junction does not follow the germline gene, possibly because of a read error. The rearrangement links TRBV12-3 or TRBV12-4 to TRBJ2-2; 13 nucleotides align to TRBD2. CDR3 length: 17 residues. The CDR3 region is CASSSGLAGLNTGEQFF. DNA for the CDR3: TGTGCCAGCAGTTCGGGACTAGCGGGGCTAAACACCGGGGAGCAGTTTTTT.

This clonotype was picked up one time. The chain is built from TRBV7-9 and TRBJ2-5; 8 bases align to TRBD1. The germline CDR1 and CDR2 sequences are SEHNR and FQNEAQ (reference sequence). Trimming cost V 11 bases and J 5 bases; bases outside gene matches: 10. CDR3 length equals 13 residues. The CDR3 loop is CAGGTGSWETQYF. CDR3 DNA sequence: TGTGCCGGGGGGACAGGTTCATGGGAGACCCAGTACTTC.

This chain connects TRBV15 to TRBJ2-3, with TRBD2 matching 8 bases. The CDR3 spans 14 residues. With V trimmed by 8 bases and J by 2 bases, 6 bases remained unmatched. Germline V gene lookup returns CDR1 LNHNV and CDR2 YYDKDF (reference sequence). The CDR3 bases are TGTGCCACCCGGAGAGCGGGAGACACAGATACGCAGTATTTT. Translation: CATRRAGDTDTQYF.

This clonotype came up many times. CDR3 nucleotide sequence: TGTGCCAGCAGCGTAGGAGGGGCCCAGAGCTCCTACAATGAGCAGTTCTTC. Translating it yields CASSVGGAQSSYNEQFF. The rearrangement uses TRBV9 and TRBJ2-1; D is possibly TRBD1 or TRBD2 (5 bases each). Trimming left V 0 bases short and J 0 bases short, with 13 bases between. Germline assignment: CDR1 SGDLS and CDR2 YYNGEE. The length of the CDR3 is 17 residues.

The sample holds many counts of this clonotype. This chain links TRBV5-8 with TRBJ2-7; 8 positions agree with TRBD1. There are 15 residues in the CDR3. Losses at the gene ends were 0 bases for V and 6 bases for J; bases not matched to a gene: 8. Germline V gene data show CDR1 as SGHTS and CDR2 as YDEGEE. CDR3 bases: TGTGCCAGCAGCTTGGAGACAGGGGTTTTACTCGAGCAGTACTTC. It yields the protein CASSLETGVLLEQYF. Full variable domain (remainder filled in from reference TRBV5-8 and TRBJ2-7): EAGVTQSPTHLIKTRGQQATLRCSPISGHTSVYWYQQALGLGLQFLLWYDEGEERNRGNFPPRFSGRQFPNYSSELNVNALELEDSALYLCASSLETGVLLEQYFGPGTRLTVT.

This clonotype was observed at least ten times. The gene calls are TRBV6-1 and TRBJ2-2, with TRBD2 identical over 9 bases. This CDR3 has 15 amino acids. Germline assignment: CDR1 MNHNS and CDR2 SASEGT. Trimming removed 3 bases from V and 7 bases from J; junction bases left unmatched: 6. CDR3 in amino acids: CASSELAGDDGELFF. The CDR3 nucleotides are TGTGCCAGCAGTGAGTTAGCGGGGGACGACGGGGAGCTGTTTTTT.